Listed below are T cell receptor beta chains from one sample, sequenced in a study of CDR3 diversity in severe acne. One entry per CDR3 protein results from TCRdb running MiXCR on the PCR reads. The repertoire has about 85,000 distinct CDR3 sequences, about 52% of them found once; the top ten carry around 9.1%. The sequencing sample was made of blood. The receptors here all came from a male donor in good health, serving as a control. CDR3s include the opening cysteine and the closing phenylalanine or tryptophan. A D gene is named only where the DNA matches it firmly. Part of the rows lack a size; the others show once, few, many or a class for expanded clones.

j_gene | d_gene | abundance | v_gene | CDR3nt | CDR3aa
TRBJ1-5 | NA | NA | TRBV6-1 | TGTGCCAGCAGTGAAGCAGGGGTAGAGGATCAGCCCCAGCATTTT | CASSEAGVEDQPQHF
TRBJ2-7 | TRBD2 | NA | TRBV6-1 | TGTGCCACAGGATTCGGGACTAGCGATTACGAGCAGTACTTC | CATGFGTSDYEQYF
TRBJ1-1 | NA | many | TRBV7-8 | TGTGCCAGCAGCTCTACAGGGCTTGGCACTGAAGCTTTCTTT | CASSSTGLGTEAFF
TRBJ2-3 | TRBD2 | NA | TRBV6-4 | TGTGCCAGCAGCTTACTCAGCGGGAGGGGGGCAGATACGCAGTATTTT | CASSLLSGRGADTQYF
TRBJ1-2 | NA | many | TRBV2 | TGTGCCAGCAGTGATTCCGGAGTCTATGGCTACACCTTC | CASSDSGVYGYTF
TRBJ2-2 | TRBD1 | NA | TRBV4-2 | TGTGCCAGCAGCCACCCCTGGGGACAGGGGGCCGGGGAGCTGTTTTTT | CASSHPWGQGAGELFF
TRBJ2-7 | TRBD1 | NA | TRBV7-4 | TGTGCCAGCAGCTCGTGGGACAGGGCCTACGAGCAGTACTTC | CASSSWDRAYEQYF
TRBJ2-1 | TRBD1 | NA | TRBV6-5 | TGTGCCAGCAGTTACTCGGGGACAGGGGTCAATGAGCAGTTCTTC | CASSYSGTGVNEQFF
TRBJ1-2 | TRBD1 | NA | TRBV5-1 | TGTGCCAGCAGCAAGGTGACAGGGCGCACTAACTATGGCTACACCTTC | CASSKVTGRTNYGYTF
TRBJ2-5 | TRBD2 | many | TRBV20-1 | TGCAGTGCTAGGGGCGGGAGAAGGGCGGAGACCCAGTACTTC | CSARGGRRAETQYF
TRBJ1-6 | TRBD1 | NA | TRBV20-1 | TGCAGTGCTAGATCGCCGGGGACAGGGAGTAATTCACCCCTCCACTTT | CSARSPGTGSNSPLHF
TRBJ1-2 | NA | NA | TRBV20-1 | TGCAGTGCTAGAAGGGGGGATAACTATGGCTACACCTTC | CSARRGDNYGYTF
TRBJ2-7 | NA | many | TRBV7-9 | TGTGCCAGCAGCTTGGCGACTGACTACGAGCAGTACTTC | CASSLATDYEQYF
TRBJ2-2 | NA | few | TRBV24-1 | TGTGCCACCAGTGAACTGGGACCGGACACCGGGGAGCTGTTTTTT | CATSELGPDTGELFF
TRBJ2-4 | TRBD2 | few | TRBV4-1 | TGCGCCAGCAGACCTTCAGCGGGACTAGCAAATAAAAACATTCAGTACTTC | CASRPSAGLANKNIQYF
TRBJ1-2 | NA | NA | TRBV20-1 | TGCAGTGCTGGCACAGAGTCCTATGGCTACACCTTC | CSAGTESYGYTF
TRBJ1-5 | NA | NA | TRBV10-3 | TGTGCCATCAGTGATCTAGGGGACATCAAGCCCCAGCATTTT | CAISDLGDIKPQHF
TRBJ2-7 | TRBD2 | NA | TRBV10-3 | TGTGCCATCAGTAACGGGGGGACTAGCTATTACGAGCAGTACTTC | CAISNGGTSYYEQYF
TRBJ1-1 | TRBD1 | NA | TRBV12-3/TRBV12-4 | TGTGCCAGCAGGCAAAAGGGGGCTCTAACTGAAGCTTTCTTT | CASRQKGALTEAFF
TRBJ1-3 | NA | NA | TRBV20-1 | TGCAGTGCTAGAGAAACCAGCTCTGGAAACACCATATATTTT | CSARETSSGNTIYF
TRBJ2-7 | TRBD2 | NA | TRBV4-2 | TGTGCCAGCAGCCAAGAACTAGCGGGAGACTTCGAGCAGTACTTC | CASSQELAGDFEQYF
TRBJ1-1 | NA | NA | TRBV29-1 | TGCAGCGTTGAGGGGACGGGCGAAGGGGCTTTCTTT | CSVEGTGEGAFF
TRBJ2-7 | TRBD1 | NA | TRBV24-1 | TGTGCCACCAGTGATTTCAGGCAGGGGGCGCCCAACGAGCAGTACTTC | CATSDFRQGAPNEQYF
TRBJ1-5 | TRBD1 | medium-sized | TRBV15 | TGTGCCACCAGCAGAGAGGACAGGGAGGACCAGCCCCAGCATTTT | CATSREDREDQPQHF
TRBJ2-3 | NA | NA | TRBV20-1 | TGCAGTGCTAGACTAGCGCTTGCAGATACGCAGTATTTT | CSARLALADTQYF
TRBJ1-5 | NA | once | TRBV25-1 | TGTGCCAGCAGGCCCGGGGCTGGCAATCAGCCCCAGCATTTT | CASRPGAGNQPQHF
TRBJ2-7 | TRBD2 | NA | TRBV7-6 | TGTGCCAGCAGCCCTAGCGGGGGGAATTCCCACGAGCAGTACTTC | CASSPSGGNSHEQYF